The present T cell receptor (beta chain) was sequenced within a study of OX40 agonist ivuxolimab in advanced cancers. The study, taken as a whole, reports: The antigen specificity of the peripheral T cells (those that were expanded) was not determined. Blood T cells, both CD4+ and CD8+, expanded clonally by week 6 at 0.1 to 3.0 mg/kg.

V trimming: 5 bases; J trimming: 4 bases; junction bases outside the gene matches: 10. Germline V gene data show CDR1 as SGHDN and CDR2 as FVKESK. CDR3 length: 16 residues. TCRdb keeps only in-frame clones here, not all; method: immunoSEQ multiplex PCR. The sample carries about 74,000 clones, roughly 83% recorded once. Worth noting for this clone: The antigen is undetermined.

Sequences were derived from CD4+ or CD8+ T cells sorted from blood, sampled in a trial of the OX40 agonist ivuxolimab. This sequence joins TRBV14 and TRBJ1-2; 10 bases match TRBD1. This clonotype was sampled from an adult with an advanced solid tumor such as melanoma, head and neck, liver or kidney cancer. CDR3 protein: CASSGDRGLHLYGYTF. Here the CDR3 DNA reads TGTGCCAGCAGCGGGGACAGGGGCCTCCACCTCTATGGCTACACCTTC.